This entry lists 13 T cell receptor beta chains sequenced from one sample in a study of early T cells in non-severe SARS-CoV-2 infection. TCRdb re-called the 5' RACE reads through MiXCR, storing one row per CDR3 protein. The sample consists of some 71,000 distinct CDR3 sequences, approximately 14% of them appearing once. The sequenced sample was whole blood. The receptors here all came from an adult who was a healthcare worker with PCR-confirmed SARS-CoV-2 infection or an uninfected control (not recorded which).

In its sample, this clonotype was seen many times. The V gene is TRBV6-2 or TRBV6-3, the J gene TRBJ2-2; 7 bases are a match to TRBD1. The CDR3 spans 15 residues. Trimming cost V 3 bases and J 6 bases; bases outside gene matches: 7. CDR1 and CDR2 (germline): MNHEY, SVGEGT. CDR3 bases: TGTGCCAGCAGTTATGAGGGGGCTTCGGCCGGGGAGCTGTTTTTT. It specifies CASSYEGASAGELFF.

The chain joins TRBV28 to TRBJ1-4; TRBD1 is a possible D gene (5 bases). Trimming cost V 10 bases and J 1 base, with 16 bases left between them. Germline V gives CDR1 MDHEN, CDR2 SYDVKM. The CDR3 has 15 residues. CDR3 DNA sequence: TGTGCCACCAACCCTCCAGGGAGAACTAATGAAAAACTGTTTTTT. This gives the protein CATNPPGRTNEKLFF.

This clonotype was found a few times. V usage is TRBV7-2 and J usage is TRBJ2-7; 10 bases are a match to TRBD1. V shed 6 bases and J 5 bases; nucleotides not matched to a gene: 4. CDR3 length equals 13 residues. Germline assignment: CDR1 SGHTA and CDR2 FQGNSA. The CDR3 region has the DNA TGTGCCAGCAGAGGACAGGGGGTCAACGAGCAGTACTTC. This translates into CASRGQGVNEQYF.

The chain combines TRBV7-3 with TRBJ2-1, with D perhaps being TRBD1 or TRBD2 (5 bases each). The CDR3 contains 15 residues. Germline lookup yields CDR1 SGHTA and CDR2 FQGTGA. V lost 2 bases and J 3 bases, leaving 11 bases between the germline ends. CDR3 residues: CASSLSGPVYNEQFF. The DNA of the CDR3 is TGTGCCAGCAGCTTATCGGGGCCAGTCTACAATGAGCAGTTCTTC. Looking up the rest from reference TRBV7-3 and TRBJ2-1 gives the full variable domain: GAGVSQTPSNKVTEKGKYVELRCDPISGHTALYWYRQSLGQGPEFLIYFQGTGAADDSGLPNDRFFAVRPEGSVSTLKIQRTERGDSAVYLCASSLSGPVYNEQFFGPGTRLTVL.

The CDR3 reads CASSLVGRGTEAFF. CDR3 nucleotide sequence: TGTGCCAGCAGCTTAGTAGGGAGGGGTACTGAAGCTTTCTTT. V usage is TRBV11-2 and J usage is TRBJ1-1, with D perhaps matching TRBD1 (5 bases). The CDR3 has 14 amino acids. V lost 1 base and J 5 bases, leaving 11 bases between the germline ends. Germline-derived CDR1 and CDR2 are SGHAT and FQNNGV.

Note on this clonotype: Germline and junction disagree at one end, which may indicate a read error. The gene calls are TRBV19 and TRBJ1-4; possible D gene TRBD1, 5 bases. The CDR3 is 14 residues long. CDR1 is LNHDA, CDR2 SQIVND, per germline (reference sequence). CDR3 sequence: CASSPGTRNEKLIF. The DNA for the CDR3 is TGTGCCAGTAGTCCGGGGACGCGGAATGAAAAACTGATTTTT.

The rearrangement joins TRBV29-1 to TRBJ2-1; D may be TRBD1 (6 bases). This CDR3 has 14 amino acids. Germline V gene sequence: CDR1 SQVTM, CDR2 ANQGSEA. The CDR3 bases are TGCAGTGTGGGGGCTACTATTTCCTACAATGAGCAGTTCTTC. This encodes CSVGATISYNEQFF.

This clonotype turned up a few times. This chain uses TRBV18 with TRBJ2-7; perhaps TRBD1 as D (5 bases). With 4 bases removed from V and 2 bases from J, the gap between germline ends came to 9 bases. CDR3 size: 13 residues. CDR1 and CDR2 from the germline V gene are KGHSH and LQKENI. CDR3 DNA sequence: TGTGCCAGCTCACAGGGGCACACCTACGAGCAGTACTTC. It yields the protein CASSQGHTYEQYF.

The rearrangement uses TRBV3-1 and TRBJ2-2; 13 bases align to TRBD2. Trimming removed 5 bases from V and 1 base from J; junction bases left unmatched: 4. There are 17 residues in the CDR3. Germline-derived CDR1 and CDR2 are LGHDT and YNNKEL (reference sequence). CDR3 sequence: CASSDRTSGGNTGELFF. The CDR3 DNA sequence: TGTGCCAGCAGCGATCGGACTAGCGGGGGGAACACCGGGGAGCTGTTTTTT.

This clonotype was counted a few times. Relative to the germline gene, one junction end is altered; a read error may explain this. This chain uses TRBV5-4 with TRBJ2-1; the match to TRBD2 covers 10 bases. Germline V CDR1 and CDR2: SGHNT, YYREEE (reference sequence). This CDR3 comprises 14 residues. This CDR3 is CASSLERGGGMPLF. In DNA, the CDR3 is TGTGCCAGCAGCTTGGAGCGGGGGGGCGGAATGCCCCTCTTC.

This clonotype has more than one count but fewer than ten. V usage is TRBV10-3 and J usage is TRBJ2-1; 9 bases align to TRBD1. Trimming took 3 bases from V and 5 from J; bases not matched to a gene: 5. Germline V gene sequence: CDR1 ENHRY, CDR2 SYGVKD. The CDR3 is 15 amino acids. The CDR3 is CAISDSGQGNNEQFF. CDR3 DNA: TGTGCCATCAGTGATTCGGGACAGGGCAACAATGAGCAGTTCTTC.

The rearrangement uses TRBV5-1 and TRBJ1-1, with D unclear. V lost 0 bases to trimming and J lost 5 bases, with 8 bases between them. Germline V CDR1 and CDR2: SGHRS, YFSETQ. The CDR3 has 13 residues. The CDR3 spells CASSLVPETEAFF. CDR3 DNA: TGCGCCAGCAGCTTGGTGCCCGAGACTGAAGCTTTCTTT. The variable domain in full, completed from reference TRBV5-1 and TRBJ1-1, reads KAGVTQTPRYLIKTRGQQVTLSCSPISGHRSVSWYQQTPGQGLQFLFEYFSETQRNKGNFPGRFSGRQFSNSRSEMNVSTLELGDSALYLCASSLVPETEAFFGQGTRLTVV.

This clonotype has more than one count but fewer than ten. The chain is built from TRBV28 and TRBJ2-1; 8 positions agree with TRBD2. J lost 6 bases, V lost 6 bases, and 13 bases had no gene match. The CDR3 has 16 amino acids. CDR1 and CDR2 from the germline V gene are MDHEN and SYDVKM. The chain's CDR3 is CASSGGQAGVFNEQFF. CDR3 nucleotides: TGTGCCAGCAGCGGTGGGCAAGCGGGGGTGTTCAATGAGCAGTTCTTC.